The source of this T cell receptor beta chain is a study of metastatic and nonmetastatic thyroid tumors. Study overall: The authors compared repertoires across blood and tumor or nodule tissue from malignant and benign thyroid patients. Study-wide results and limits: Malignant thyroid tumors reportedly had TCR beta diversity that was significantly higher than in benign nodules, in blood and tumor.

Germline CDR1 is MNHNS and CDR2 is SASEGT. The CDR3 sequence is 15 residues long. V lost 6 bases and J lost 7; bases outside the gene matches: 11. This clone is medium-sized by share. Its antigen is as yet unknown. Per the original methods: A classifier of distant metastasis in papillary thyroid cancer was built from CDR3 differences (across clinicopathological groups). TCRdb reanalyzed the PCR reads with MiXCR. TCRdb, not the original authors, processed these V and J calls. The data hold fewer than 35,000 clones, with just under 30% observed a single time. The entire patient cohort was treatment-naive prior to thyroid surgery.

The chain carries TRBV6-1 and TRBJ2-3, with 9 positions matching TRBD2. Sequenced material: blood. The receptor was derived from a female donor with papillary thyroid cancer or a benign thyroid nodule (not recorded which). Some clones in this sample may be carry-over from other donors' samples. This CDR3 reads CASSEASGKSYTQYF. The CDR3 DNA follows: TGTGCCAGCAGCGAGGCTAGCGGGAAGTCGTATACGCAGTATTTT.